The 24 T cell receptor beta chains reported below all come from one sample, sequenced in a study of cytomegalovirus exposure and HLA in healthy donors. PCR involved 60 Vbeta and 13 Jbeta primers. The assay was immunoSEQ multiplex PCR, and TCRdb's table has in-frame clones only and misses some. The sample records under 200,000 clones, 80% to 85% being singletons. The sequenced sample was PBMCs. These receptors all come from a woman aged 18-30 years in good health and CMV-seropositive.

The chain carries TRBV9 and TRBJ2-1, with TRBD2 matching over 13 bases. This CDR3 spans 16 amino acids. V trimming: 3 bases; J trimming: 4 bases; junction bases outside the gene matches: 4. Germline CDR1 and CDR2: SGDLS and YYNGEE. Written as DNA, the CDR3 is TGTGCCAGCAGCGCCTGGGGACTAGCGGGATACAATGAGCAGTTCTTC. This translates into CASSAWGLAGYNEQFF. The full variable domain, rest sourced from reference TRBV9 and TRBJ2-1, is DSGVTQTPKHLITATGQRVTLRCSPRSGDLSVYWYQQSLDQGLQFLIQYYNGEERAKGNILERFSAQQFPDLHSELNLSSLELGDSALYFCASSAWGLAGYNEQFFGPGTRLTVL.

This chain links TRBV29-1 with TRBJ1-2, with D possibly TRBD1 on 6 matching bases. CDR1 SQVTM and CDR2 ANQGSEA come from the germline V gene. Trimming took off 6 bases at V and 0 bases at J, with 14 bases between the two ends. The CDR3 consists of 14 residues. The CDR3 here is CSVRDRQANYGYTF. For the CDR3, the DNA is TGCAGCGTGAGAGACAGGCAAGCTAACTATGGCTACACCTTC.

V and J are TRBV6-1 and TRBJ1-3; D unclear. The CDR3 runs to 15 residues. The V end lost 1 base, the J end lost 15 bases, and 22 bases lay between the germline ends. Germline lookup yields CDR1 MNHNS and CDR2 SASEGT. The CDR3 protein is CASSEVFIAGNSGYF. In DNA, the CDR3 is TGTGCCAGCAGTGAAGTCTTTATTGCGGGGAATTCGGGATATTTT.

The chain joins TRBV7-9 to TRBJ1-2; 8 nucleotides match TRBD1. The germline V gene has CDR1 SEHNR and CDR2 FQNEAQ (reference sequence). The CDR3 is 17 amino acids. The junction had 9 bases not matched to a gene; V was cut back by 3 bases and J by 0 bases. In nucleotides, the CDR3 is TGTGCCAGCAGCTTTCAACCTAGACAGGGGACTAACTATGGCTACACCTTC. Translated: CASSFQPRQGTNYGYTF. The full variable domain, its missing parts supplied by reference TRBV7-9 and TRBJ1-2, is DTGVSQNPRHKITKRGQNVTFRCDPISEHNRLYWYRQTLGQGPEFLTYFQNEAQLEKSRLLSDRFSAERPKGSFSTLEIQRTEQGDSAMYLCASSFQPRQGTNYGYTFGSGTRLTVV.

This sequence joins TRBV2 and TRBJ2-1, with 13 bases identical to TRBD2. The CDR3 length is 13 residues. With 9 bases clipped from V and 6 bases from J, the junction kept 2 bases outside the gene matches. Per germline, CDR1 SNHLY and CDR2 FYNNEI. The chain's CDR3 is CARGLAGANEQFF. The DNA for the CDR3 is TGTGCCAGAGGACTAGCGGGGGCCAATGAGCAGTTCTTC.

CDR3 nucleotide sequence: TGCGCCAGCAGCCCCGCCCTGGACAGGGATTATGGCTACACCTTC. As protein: CASSPALDRDYGYTF. The gene calls are TRBV5-1 and TRBJ1-2; 8 nucleotides line up with TRBD1. The CDR3 totals 15 residues. Germline V gives CDR1 SGHRS, CDR2 YFSETQ. The ends lost 4 bases at V and 5 bases at J; junction bases unmatched: 10.

This chain joins TRBV30 and TRBJ1-5; TRBD1 matches at 8 bases. V shed 1 base and J 7 bases; nucleotides not matched to a gene: 9. The CDR3 consists of 15 residues. Germline CDR1 reads GTSNPN; CDR2 reads SVGIG (reference sequence). The CDR3 sequence is CAWSAQTGVGQPQHF. The CDR3 nucleotides read TGTGCCTGGAGTGCCCAGACAGGGGTCGGACAGCCCCAGCATTTT.

Notes on this clone: Other DNA sequences in the same sample also yield this CDR3. The rearrangement joins TRBV20-1 to TRBJ2-7, with TRBD1 as a possible D gene (6 bases). The CDR3 contains 11 residues. In germline, CDR1 is DFQATT, CDR2 SNEGSKA (reference sequence). The V end lost 3 bases, the J end lost 4 bases, and 7 bases lay between the germline ends. This CDR3 is CSARRGYEQYF. DNA for the CDR3: TGCAGTGCTAGGAGGGGGTACGAGCAGTACTTC.

V gene TRBV6-1 combines with J gene TRBJ1-3; a weak D match, TRBD1 (5 bases). The V end lost 11 bases, the J end lost 2 bases, and 16 bases lay between the germline ends. CDR1 and CDR2 from the germline V gene are MNHNS and SASEGT. This CDR3 region has 14 residues. CDR3 nucleotides: TGTGCCGCAACGCCCCAGGGTACTGGAAACACCATATATTTT. Protein: CAATPQGTGNTIYF.

The rearrangement links TRBV6-1 to TRBJ1-2, with D tentatively TRBD1 (5 bases). CDR3 length equals 16 residues. Trimming took off 0 bases at V and 7 bases at J, with 18 bases between the two ends. CDR1 is MNHNS and CDR2 is SASEGT in the germline V gene. This CDR3 reads CASSEATGDPMGGYTF. CDR3 bases: TGTGCCAGCAGTGAAGCTACGGGGGACCCTATGGGTGGCTACACCTTC.

This chain connects TRBV5-1 to TRBJ1-2; no reliable D call. CDR3 length: 12 amino acids. V was clipped by 7 bases and J by 6 bases, with 13 bases between them. Germline loops: CDR1 SGHRS, CDR2 YFSETQ. DNA for the CDR3: TGCGCCAGCGCCGCGGCGAGGGATGGCTACACCTTC. This translates into CASAAARDGYTF.

The chain carries TRBV18 and TRBJ2-3, with 8 bases fitting TRBD2. Trimming cost V 3 bases and J 5 bases; bases outside gene matches: 10. There are 16 residues in the CDR3. Germline CDR1 KGHSH, CDR2 LQKENI. The CDR3 region has the DNA TGTGCCAGCTCACCGAGCGGGGGCCACCTTGGAGATACGCAGTATTTT. It encodes CASSPSGGHLGDTQYF.

The rearrangement links TRBV5-1 to TRBJ2-7; 9 positions agree with TRBD1. V was pared by 4 bases and J by 0 bases, with 2 bases of the junction left unmatched. The CDR3 spans 14 residues. Germline values: CDR1 SGHRS, CDR2 YFSETQ. CDR3 in amino acids: CASSPDRGSYEQYF. The CDR3 DNA reads as TGCGCCAGCAGCCCGGACAGGGGCTCCTACGAGCAGTACTTC.

The chain combines TRBV9 with TRBJ1-6; 7 positions match TRBD1. Germline-derived CDR1 and CDR2 are SGDLS and YYNGEE. With V trimmed by 3 bases and J by 6 bases, 3 bases remained unmatched. The CDR3 runs 14 residues. The CDR3 reads CASSGGQINSPLHF. CDR3 DNA sequence: TGTGCCAGCAGCGGGGGACAGATTAATTCACCCCTCCACTTT.

The V and J genes are TRBV19 and TRBJ1-1; D not resolved. The germline gives CDR1 LNHDA, CDR2 SQIVND (reference sequence). The CDR3 spans 15 residues. V shed 1 base and J shed 3 bases, with 12 bases lying between them. This CDR3 is CASSIGAHPDTEAFF. The CDR3 DNA sequence: TGTGCCAGTAGTATAGGGGCGCACCCAGACACTGAAGCTTTCTTT.

The rearrangement joins TRBV19 to TRBJ2-2, with TRBD1 as a possible D gene (6 bases). The V end was cut by 5 bases, the J end by 4 bases, with 26 bases between. Germline assignment: CDR1 LNHDA and CDR2 SQIVND (reference sequence). This CDR3 contains 19 residues. The CDR3 loop is CASSPASYRGRGTTGELFF. CDR3 nucleotides: TGTGCCAGTAGTCCAGCGTCTTATAGAGGCAGGGGAACCACCGGGGAGCTGTTTTTT.

The V gene is TRBV9, the J gene TRBJ1-1; D gene unclear. The germline V gene encodes CDR1 SGDLS and CDR2 YYNGEE. V shed 4 bases and J shed 3 bases, with 13 bases lying between them. CDR3 size: 14 residues. CDR3 sequence reads: CASSPAPGYTEAFF. In DNA form, the CDR3 reads TGTGCCAGCAGCCCGGCCCCGGGGTACACTGAAGCTTTCTTT. Together with reference TRBV9 and TRBJ1-1, the CDR3 gives the full variable domain: DSGVTQTPKHLITATGQRVTLRCSPRSGDLSVYWYQQSLDQGLQFLIQYYNGEERAKGNILERFSAQQFPDLHSELNLSSLELGDSALYFCASSPAPGYTEAFFGQGTRLTVV.

The chain combines TRBV6-4 with TRBJ2-2; weak D call: TRBD2 (6 bases). The V and J ends lost 4 bases and 4 bases respectively, with 10 bases between them. This CDR3 contains 14 residues. Germline V CDR1 and CDR2: MRHNA, SNTAGT. For the CDR3, the DNA is TGTGCCAGCAGTGCTACCGGGAGCACCGGGGAGCTGTTTTTT. Translated, it gives CASSATGSTGELFF.

The CDR3 sequence: CASSPLTGRTGELFF. The CDR3 nucleotides read TGTGCCAGCAGCCCCTTGACAGGGCGGACCGGGGAGCTGTTTTTT. The J gene is TRBJ2-2, the V gene TRBV7-3; 7 positions agree with TRBD1. The V gene end was trimmed by 5 bases and the J gene end by 5 bases; junction bases not matched to a gene: 8. This CDR3 has 15 amino acids. Germline assignment: CDR1 SGHTA and CDR2 FQGTGA.

As regards this clone: Other nucleotide sequences from this sample produce the same CDR3. The V call is TRBV6-1, the J call TRBJ1-4, with D possibly matching TRBD1 (6 bases). The CDR3 contains 17 residues. The germline gives CDR1 MNHNS, CDR2 SASEGT. V lost 4 bases to trimming and J lost 0 bases, with 15 bases between them. CDR3 amino acids: CASSGDIVGPTNEKLFF. In nucleotides, the CDR3 is TGTGCCAGCAGTGGGGACATCGTAGGGCCAACTAATGAAAAACTGTTTTTT.

The J gene is TRBJ2-1, the V gene TRBV5-4, with 16 bases identical to TRBD2. V lost 4 bases to trimming and J lost 7 bases; unmatched junction nucleotides: 11. The CDR3 sequence is 18 residues long. Germline V lookup: CDR1 SGHNT, CDR2 YYREEE (reference sequence). Here the CDR3 DNA reads TGTGCCAGCAGCCCTGGGACTAGCGGGGGGGCAGGGTTGAATGAGCAGTTCTTC. Protein product: CASSPGTSGGAGLNEQFF.

This clone was seen a few times. CDR3 in amino acids: CASSLTPYEVQPQHF. The CDR3 nucleotides are TGTGCCAGCAGCTTAACCCCTTACGAGGTGCAGCCCCAGCATTTT. This chain links TRBV7-9 with TRBJ1-5, with D unresolved. Per germline, CDR1 SEHNR and CDR2 FQNEAQ (reference sequence). The CDR3 runs 15 residues. V was clipped by 2 bases and J by 7 bases, with 15 bases between them. The full variable domain, with the rest looked up from reference TRBV7-9 and TRBJ1-5, is DTGVSQNPRHKITKRGQNVTFRCDPISEHNRLYWYRQTLGQGPEFLTYFQNEAQLEKSRLLSDRFSAERPKGSFSTLEIQRTEQGDSAMYLCASSLTPYEVQPQHFGDGTRLSIL.

The J gene is TRBJ2-7, the V gene TRBV19; TRBD2 aligns across 10 bases. Germline V gives CDR1 LNHDA, CDR2 SQIVND (reference sequence). The J segment lost 4 bases and the V segment lost 6 bases, leaving 9 bases of the junction unmatched. The CDR3 extends over 15 amino acids. CDR3 region: CASRSLAGRSYEQYF. CDR3 DNA: TGTGCCAGTAGATCACTAGCGGGGAGGAGTTACGAGCAGTACTTC.

This chain links TRBV7-9 with TRBJ2-6; the D gene is possibly TRBD1 (5 bases). The CDR3 runs to 17 residues. Germline assignment: CDR1 SEHNR and CDR2 FQNEAQ (reference sequence). V lost 0 bases to trimming and J lost 2 bases, with 11 bases between them. This chain's CDR3 is CASSLANGAPGANVLTF. The DNA of the CDR3 is TGTGCCAGCAGCTTAGCGAATGGGGCGCCTGGGGCCAACGTCCTGACTTTC.